This T cell receptor beta chain was identified during a study of monozygotic twins with inflammatory bowel disease. The CDR3 is made up of 15 amino acids. Germline V lookup: CDR1 LGHNA, CDR2 YSLEER. Regarding the study as a whole: Healthy twins showed more clonotype sharing with others than IBD patients, especially patients with disease activity. Cells of different T cell subtypes could not be told apart.

Via template switching, UMIs carrying a 6-nucleotide sample barcode were introduced. TCRdb re-analyzed the 5' RACE reads; it lists each CDR3 protein once, without DNA. Its listing shows around 380,000 distinct CDR3 sequences. Comment on this clonotype: As yet, its antigen is unknown.

The TCR was taken from a human donor with ulcerative colitis or Crohn's disease, or a healthy co-twin of an affected twin (not recorded which). Sequenced sample: blood. The rearrangement uses TRBV4-3 and TRBJ2-1; TCRdb reports TRBD1, a call that lacks DNA to check it against. The CDR3 loop is CASSQIQGQLNEQFF.